The present T cell receptor (beta chain) was sequenced within a study of T-cell reconstitution after alpha-beta-depleted transplantation in children (dated by TCRdb to 2015 to 2016). Describing the broader study: Using TCR repertoire profiling, the study quantitatively followed how T-cell immune reconstitution unfolded in children after TCRalphabeta/CD19-depleted allogeneic hematopoietic cell transplantation. Results the study describes overall, beyond this receptor: The frequencies of hyperexpanded clones fell over the following months, and after one year, T-cell counts and TCRbeta diversity were mostly attributed to newly produced T cells. The apparently early recovery of alphabetaT-cell counts about two months after transplant reportedly depended on only several hundred rapidly expanded clones that came from non-depleted graft cells. In some patients, high TCRbeta diversity at day 60 was attributed to recipient T cells and intrathymic progenitors that had survived conditioning.

This clonotype was counted between two and nine times. The antigen this receptor binds is unknown. No much larger clone is present one base from it, and per-base qualities are unavailable. From the germline V gene, CDR1 is SGHTA and CDR2 is FQGNSA. The germline V end is reduced by 5 bases and the J end by 7 bases; junction bases left unmatched: 11. The CDR3 starts with the cysteine, ends with the phenylalanine, and has 15 residues. The DNA shown is the 45-base CDR3, in frame from base 1. Explained via the paper, the treatment or condition label denotes: allogeneic hematopoietic cell transplantation with graft depleted of TCRalphabeta T cells and CD19 B cells. The transplant recipients were children given TCRalphabeta/CD19-depleted allogeneic hematopoietic cell grafts. The protocol used for the library was PCR. Sequenced using an Illumina HiSeq 2500. TCR library preparation used molecular barcoding, with unique molecular identifiers applied to normalize quantification of the TCRbeta repertoire. Through fastp at Q25 and MiXCR, TCRdb rebuilt clones from the public reads, retaining in-frame beta chains. Each CDR3 protein gets just one entry, which takes the most common genes and DNA from the rows behind it. Counted in this sample were about 500,000 distinct CDR3 sequences; 9.5% to 12% of them appeared once. The ten largest clonotypes hold less than 15% of the sample.

This clonotype was sampled from a female patient aged 2 to 10 who had a stem cell transplant for aplastic anemia, so the T cells may come from the graft donor. The chain links TRBV7-2 with TRBJ1-2; 9 of the junction bases match TRBD1. The sequencing used PBMCs, mostly from graft donor cells, collected 180 days after TCRalphabeta/CD19-depleted stem cell transplant. Here is the DNA: TGTGCCAGCAGCGCAGGGACAGGGAGGCTAAGTGGCTACACCTTC. Translation gives CASSAGTGRLSGYTF. Extended through the reference TRBV7-2 and TRBJ1-2 proteins, this CDR3 yields the full variable domain: GAGVSQSPSNKVTEKGKDVELRCDPISGHTALYWYRQSLGQGLEFLIYFQGNSAPDKSGLPSDRFSAERTGGSVSTLTIQRTQQEDSAVYLCASSAGTGRLSGYTFGSGTRLTVV.